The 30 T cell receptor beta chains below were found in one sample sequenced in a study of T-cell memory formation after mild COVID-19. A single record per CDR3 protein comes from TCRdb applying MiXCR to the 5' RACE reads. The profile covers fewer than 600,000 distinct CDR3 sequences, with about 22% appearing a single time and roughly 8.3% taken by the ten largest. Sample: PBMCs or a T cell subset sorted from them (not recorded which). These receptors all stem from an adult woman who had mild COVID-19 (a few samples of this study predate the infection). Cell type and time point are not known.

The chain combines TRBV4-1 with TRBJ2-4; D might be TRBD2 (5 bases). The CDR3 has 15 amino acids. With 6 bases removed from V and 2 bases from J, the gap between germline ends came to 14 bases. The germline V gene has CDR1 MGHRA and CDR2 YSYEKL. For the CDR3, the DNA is TGCGCCAGCAGTCCTCAGACGGGGACCAAAAACATTCAGTACTTC. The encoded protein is CASSPQTGTKNIQYF.

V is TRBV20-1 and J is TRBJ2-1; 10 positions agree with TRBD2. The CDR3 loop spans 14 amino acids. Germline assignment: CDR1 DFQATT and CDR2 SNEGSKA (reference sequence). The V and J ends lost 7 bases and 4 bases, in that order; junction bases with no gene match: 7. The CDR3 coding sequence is TGCAGTGAAAGTCCTAGCGGGGGTTACAATGAGCAGTTCTTC. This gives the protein CSESPSGGYNEQFF.

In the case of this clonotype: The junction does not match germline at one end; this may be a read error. In nucleotides, the CDR3 is TGTGCCAGCAGCCCTGTGAACTTC. Translating it yields CASSPVNF. V usage is TRBV7-9 and J usage is TRBJ2-5; no clear D gene. Looked up from germline, CDR1 is SEHNR and CDR2 is FQNEAQ (reference sequence). The length of the CDR3 is 8 residues.

The CDR3 loop is CASSFGQKNTDTQYF. The CDR3 coding sequence is TGTGCCAGCAGCTTTGGGCAGAAGAACACAGATACGCAGTATTTT. The gene calls are TRBV7-9 and TRBJ2-3; D remains ambiguous. CDR1 and CDR2 (germline): SEHNR, FQNEAQ (reference sequence). Trimming pared 3 bases from V and 2 bases from J, leaving 12 bases between. This CDR3 is built from 15 residues.

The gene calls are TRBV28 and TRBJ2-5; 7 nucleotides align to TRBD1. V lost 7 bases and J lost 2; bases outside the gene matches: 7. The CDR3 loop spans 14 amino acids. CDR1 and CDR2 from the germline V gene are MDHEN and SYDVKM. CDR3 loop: CASTRGQTQETQYF. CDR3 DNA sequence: TGTGCCAGCACCAGGGGACAGACTCAAGAGACCCAGTACTTC. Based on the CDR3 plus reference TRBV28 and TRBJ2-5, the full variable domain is DVKVTQSSRYLVKRTGEKVFLECVQDMDHENMFWYRQDPGLGLRLIYFSYDVKMKEKGDIPEGYSVSREKKERFSLILESASTNQTSMYLCASTRGQTQETQYFGPGTRLLVL.

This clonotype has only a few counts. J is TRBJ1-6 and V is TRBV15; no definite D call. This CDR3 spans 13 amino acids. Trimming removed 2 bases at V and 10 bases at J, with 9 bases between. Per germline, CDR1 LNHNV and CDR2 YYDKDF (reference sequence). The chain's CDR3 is CATSRPNRSPLHF. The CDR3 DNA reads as TGTGCCACCAGCAGACCGAATAGGTCACCCCTCCACTTT.

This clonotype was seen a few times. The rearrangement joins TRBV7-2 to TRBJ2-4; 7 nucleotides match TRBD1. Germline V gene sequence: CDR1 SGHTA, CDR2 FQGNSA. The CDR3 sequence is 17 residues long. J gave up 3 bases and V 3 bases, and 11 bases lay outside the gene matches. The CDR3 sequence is CASSFSRGHGYKNIQYF. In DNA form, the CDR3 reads TGTGCCAGCAGCTTCTCTAGGGGGCACGGATACAAAAACATTCAGTACTTC.

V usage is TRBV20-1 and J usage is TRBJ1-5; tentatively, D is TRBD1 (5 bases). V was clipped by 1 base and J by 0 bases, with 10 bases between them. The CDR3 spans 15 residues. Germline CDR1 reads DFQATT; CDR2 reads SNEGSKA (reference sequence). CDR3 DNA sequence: TGCAGTGCTAGAGGCTCAGGGAATAGCAATCAGCCCCAGCATTTT. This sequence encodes CSARGSGNSNQPQHF.

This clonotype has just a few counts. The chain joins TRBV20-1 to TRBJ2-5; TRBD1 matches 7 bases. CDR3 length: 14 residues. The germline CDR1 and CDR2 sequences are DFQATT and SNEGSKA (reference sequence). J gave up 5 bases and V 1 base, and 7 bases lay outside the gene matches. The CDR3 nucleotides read TGCAGTGCTAGAGCGGGACAGAGTATGGAGACCCAGTACTTC. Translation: CSARAGQSMETQYF.

CDR3 region: CSARGLGLGQTQYF. The CDR3 DNA reads as TGCAGTGCTAGAGGGCTTGGACTGGGGCAGACCCAGTACTTC. V and J are TRBV20-1 and TRBJ2-5; D tentatively reads TRBD1 or TRBD2 (5 bases each). V was cut by 1 base and J by 6 bases, with 15 bases left in between. Germline-derived CDR1 and CDR2 are DFQATT and SNEGSKA (reference sequence). CDR3 size: 14 residues.

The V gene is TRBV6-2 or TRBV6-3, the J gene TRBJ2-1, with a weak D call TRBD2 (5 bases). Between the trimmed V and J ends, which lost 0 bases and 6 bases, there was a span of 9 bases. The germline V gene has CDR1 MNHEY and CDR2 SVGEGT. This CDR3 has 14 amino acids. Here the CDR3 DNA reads TGTGCCAGCAGTTACTCGTCGGACTTCAATGAGCAGTTCTTC. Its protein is CASSYSSDFNEQFF.

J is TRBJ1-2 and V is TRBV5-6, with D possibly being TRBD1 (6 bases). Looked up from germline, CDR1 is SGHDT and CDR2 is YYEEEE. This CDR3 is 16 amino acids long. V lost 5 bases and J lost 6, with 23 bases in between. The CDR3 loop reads CASRLPPGGHIDGYTF. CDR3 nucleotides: TGTGCCAGCAGACTTCCCCCCGGGGGGCACATCGATGGCTACACCTTC.

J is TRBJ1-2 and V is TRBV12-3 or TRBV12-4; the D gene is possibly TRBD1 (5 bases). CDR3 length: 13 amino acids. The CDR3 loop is CAQGKDSNYGYTF. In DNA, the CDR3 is TGTGCTCAGGGAAAGGACTCCAACTATGGCTACACCTTC.

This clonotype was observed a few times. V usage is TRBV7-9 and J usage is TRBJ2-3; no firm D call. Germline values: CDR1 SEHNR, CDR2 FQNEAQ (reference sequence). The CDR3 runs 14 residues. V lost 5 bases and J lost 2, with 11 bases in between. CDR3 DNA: TGTGCCAGCAGCCCTGACCATTCCACAGATACGCAGTATTTT. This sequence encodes CASSPDHSTDTQYF.

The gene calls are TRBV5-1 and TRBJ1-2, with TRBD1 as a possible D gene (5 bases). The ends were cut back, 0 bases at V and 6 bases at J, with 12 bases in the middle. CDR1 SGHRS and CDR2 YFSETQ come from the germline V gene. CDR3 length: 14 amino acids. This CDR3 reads CASSLVAGNNGYTF. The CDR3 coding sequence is TGCGCCAGCAGCTTGGTGGCAGGGAATAATGGCTACACCTTC.

CDR3 DNA sequence: TGTGCCGGTAGCGGGAAGAACACCGGGGAGCTGTTTTTT. This sequence encodes CAGSGKNTGELFF. The V and J genes are TRBV7-9 and TRBJ2-2, with TRBD2 matching over 8 bases. Germline assignment: CDR1 SEHNR and CDR2 FQNEAQ (reference sequence). The CDR3 sequence is 13 residues long. The V segment lost 11 bases and the J segment 1 base; nucleotides outside the gene matches: 3.

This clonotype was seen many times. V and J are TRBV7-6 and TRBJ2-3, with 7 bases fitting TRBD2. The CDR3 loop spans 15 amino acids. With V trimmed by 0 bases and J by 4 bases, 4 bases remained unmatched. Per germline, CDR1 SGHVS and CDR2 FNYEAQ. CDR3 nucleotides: TGTGCCAGCAGCTTAGCGGGCGGGAGCCCAGATACGCAGTATTTT. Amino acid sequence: CASSLAGGSPDTQYF.

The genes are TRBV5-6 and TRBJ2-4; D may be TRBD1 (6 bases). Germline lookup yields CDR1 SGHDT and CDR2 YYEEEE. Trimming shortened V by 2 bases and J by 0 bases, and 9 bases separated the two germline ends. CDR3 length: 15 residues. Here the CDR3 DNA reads TGTGCCAGCAGCTTCGACAGGCAAGCCAAAAACATTCAGTACTTC. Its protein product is CASSFDRQAKNIQYF.

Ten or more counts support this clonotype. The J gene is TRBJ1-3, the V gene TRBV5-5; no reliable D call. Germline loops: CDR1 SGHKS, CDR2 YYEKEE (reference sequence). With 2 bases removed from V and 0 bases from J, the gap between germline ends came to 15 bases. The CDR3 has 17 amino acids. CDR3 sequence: CASSFRPTGNSGNTIYF. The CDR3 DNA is TGTGCCAGCAGCTTCAGACCGACGGGTAACTCTGGAAACACCATATATTTT.

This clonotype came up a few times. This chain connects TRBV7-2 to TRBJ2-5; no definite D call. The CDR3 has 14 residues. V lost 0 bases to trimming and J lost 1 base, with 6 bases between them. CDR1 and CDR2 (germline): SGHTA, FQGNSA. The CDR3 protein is CASSLAESQETQYF. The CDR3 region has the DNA TGTGCCAGCAGCTTAGCAGAGTCCCAAGAGACCCAGTACTTC.

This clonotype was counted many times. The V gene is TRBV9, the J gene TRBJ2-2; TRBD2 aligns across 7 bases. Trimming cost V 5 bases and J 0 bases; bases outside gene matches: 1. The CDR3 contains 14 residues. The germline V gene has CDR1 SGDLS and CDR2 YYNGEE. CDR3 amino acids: CASSGLANTGELFF. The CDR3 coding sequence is TGTGCCAGCAGTGGACTAGCGAACACCGGGGAGCTGTTTTTT.

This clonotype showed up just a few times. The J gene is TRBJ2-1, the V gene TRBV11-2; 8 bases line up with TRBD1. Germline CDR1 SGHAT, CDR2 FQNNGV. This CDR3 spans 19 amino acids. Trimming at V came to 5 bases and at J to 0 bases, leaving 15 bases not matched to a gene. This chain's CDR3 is CASSVGRTGYQPSYNEQFF. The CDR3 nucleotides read TGTGCCAGCAGCGTGGGCAGGACAGGGTACCAACCCTCCTACAATGAGCAGTTCTTC.

CDR3 sequence reads: CASSVATGGEQFF. CDR3 nucleotides: TGTGCCAGCAGCGTCGCGACAGGGGGTGAGCAGTTCTTC. This chain joins TRBV9 and TRBJ2-1, with TRBD1 matching 9 bases. J gave up 9 bases and V 2 bases, and 3 bases lay outside the gene matches. CDR1 is SGDLS and CDR2 is YYNGEE in the germline V gene. The CDR3 has 13 amino acids.

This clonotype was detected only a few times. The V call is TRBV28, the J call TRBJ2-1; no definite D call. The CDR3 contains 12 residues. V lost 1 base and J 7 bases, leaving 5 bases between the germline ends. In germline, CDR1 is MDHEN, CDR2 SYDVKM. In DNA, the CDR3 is TGTGCCAGCAGTTTATTAGAGAATGAGCAGTTCTTC. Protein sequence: CASSLLENEQFF.

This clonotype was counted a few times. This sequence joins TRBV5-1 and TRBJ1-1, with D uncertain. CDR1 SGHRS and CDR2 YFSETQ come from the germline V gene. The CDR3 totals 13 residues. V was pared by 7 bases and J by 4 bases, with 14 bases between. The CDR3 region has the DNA TGCGCCAGCTTAGGGTCTCCGGGCACTGAAGCTTTCTTT. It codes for CASLGSPGTEAFF.

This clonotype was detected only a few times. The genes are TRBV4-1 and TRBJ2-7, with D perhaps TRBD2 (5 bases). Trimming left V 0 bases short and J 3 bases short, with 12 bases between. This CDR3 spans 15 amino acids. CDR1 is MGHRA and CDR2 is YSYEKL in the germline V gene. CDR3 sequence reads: CASSQDRYGNYEQYF. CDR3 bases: TGCGCCAGCAGCCAAGATCGATACGGGAACTACGAGCAGTACTTC.

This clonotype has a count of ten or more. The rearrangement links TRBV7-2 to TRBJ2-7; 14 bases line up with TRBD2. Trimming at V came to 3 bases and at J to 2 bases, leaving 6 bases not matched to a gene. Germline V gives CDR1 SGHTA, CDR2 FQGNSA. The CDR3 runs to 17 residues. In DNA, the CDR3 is TGTGCCAGCAGCTTCCGACTAGCGGGAGGGTCCCCCTACGAGCAGTACTTC. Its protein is CASSFRLAGGSPYEQYF.

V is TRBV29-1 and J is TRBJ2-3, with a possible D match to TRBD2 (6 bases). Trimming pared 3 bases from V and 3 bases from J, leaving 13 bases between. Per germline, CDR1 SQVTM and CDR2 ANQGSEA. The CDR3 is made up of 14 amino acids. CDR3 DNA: TGCAGCGTTGAGTCGGTAGCGGAGACAGATACGCAGTATTTT. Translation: CSVESVAETDTQYF.

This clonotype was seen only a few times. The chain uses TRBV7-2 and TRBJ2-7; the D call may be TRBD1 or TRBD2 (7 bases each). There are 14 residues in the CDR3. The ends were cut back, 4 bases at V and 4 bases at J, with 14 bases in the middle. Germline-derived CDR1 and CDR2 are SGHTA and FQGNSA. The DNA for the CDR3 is TGTGCCAGCAGCTCAGGGGGGGTTTTTTACGAGCAGTACTTC. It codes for CASSSGGVFYEQYF.

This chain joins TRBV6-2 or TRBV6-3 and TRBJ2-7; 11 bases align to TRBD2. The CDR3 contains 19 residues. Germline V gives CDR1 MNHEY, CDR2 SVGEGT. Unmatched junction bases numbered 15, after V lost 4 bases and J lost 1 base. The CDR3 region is CASSLVGTSGNVISYEQYF. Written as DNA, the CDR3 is TGTGCCAGCAGTTTGGTAGGGACTAGCGGAAACGTGATTTCCTACGAGCAGTACTTC.